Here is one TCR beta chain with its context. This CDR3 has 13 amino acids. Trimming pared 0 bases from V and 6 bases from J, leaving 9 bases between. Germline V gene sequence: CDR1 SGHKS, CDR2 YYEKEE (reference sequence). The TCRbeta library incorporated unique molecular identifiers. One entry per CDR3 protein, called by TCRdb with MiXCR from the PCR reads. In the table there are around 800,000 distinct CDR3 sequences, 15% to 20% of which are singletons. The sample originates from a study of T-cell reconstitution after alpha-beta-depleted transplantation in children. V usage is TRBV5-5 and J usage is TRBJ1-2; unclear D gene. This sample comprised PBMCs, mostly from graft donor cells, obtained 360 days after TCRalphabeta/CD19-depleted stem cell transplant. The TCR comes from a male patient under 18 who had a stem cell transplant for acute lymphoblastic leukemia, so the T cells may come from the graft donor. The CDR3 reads CASSLGSLDGYTF. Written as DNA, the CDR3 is TGTGCCAGCAGCTTGGGCTCTTTGGATGGCTACACCTTC.